This TCR beta chain emerged from a study of T cell repertoires in cytomegalovirus infection. Looking at the study overall: Public TCR beta signatures provided an indication of both CMV infection and a matching HLA type. The study's findings and limits: The study identified carriers of CMV plus the relevant HLA from cumulative public TCR beta family frequency.

Comments on this clonotype: The antigen is not known.

The germline V gene encodes CDR1 ENHRY and CDR2 SYGVKD. The CDR3 loop spans 13 amino acids. The junction had 8 bases not matched to a gene; V was cut back by 5 bases and J by 8 bases. TCRdb itself ran the reads through MiXCR, one entry per CDR3 protein. Of 300,000 to 400,000 distinct CDR3 sequences in the sample, about 27% are singletons; the top ten hold 15% to 20%. V and J are TRBV10-3 and TRBJ1-2; 7 bases are shared with TRBD1. The sample consisted of cultured PBMCs, taken from culture after CMV antigen stimulation. This clonotype was sampled from a human donor in good health (CMV status not recorded). Some clones in this sample may be carry-over from other donors' samples. The CDR3 nucleotides are TGTGCCATCAGTAGACAGGGAGATTACGGCTACACCTTC. It specifies CAISRQGDYGYTF.